The TCR beta chain under discussion was sequenced for a study of blood T cell repertoires in COVID-19. Method: immunoSEQ multiplex PCR; TCRdb's copy keeps in-frame clones and lacks some. The table has tens of thousands of clones, 75% to 85% seen once; the top ten hold less than 20%. The CDR3 is 15 residues long. Looked up from germline, CDR1 is MNHEY and CDR2 is SVGAGI. The trim removed 8 bases at V and 5 bases at J, leaving 12 bases unmatched. The chain carries TRBV6-5 and TRBJ2-5, with TRBD2 matching 9 bases. Input material: peripheral blood. The sequence was obtained from a woman of 80 years or more with acute or convalescent COVID-19. CDR3 amino acids: CASFDHAGGLETQYF. As DNA, the CDR3 is TGTGCCAGCTTCGACCACGCGGGGGGGCTTGAGACCCAGTACTTC.